Ten or more counts support the clone carrying this T cell receptor (beta chain). TCRdb independently ran MiXCR on the RT-PCR reads; one entry per CDR3 protein. The table records about 57,000 distinct CDR3 sequences, 10% to 15% of them present only once. This sample was taken from a study of patients and donors after allogeneic stem cell transplantation. Sequencing was done on a sample of blood, either unsorted or a sorted T cell fraction (not recorded which). The sequence was collected from a human donor who was either an allogeneic HSCT recipient or a stem cell or donor lymphocyte infusion donor (not recorded which). It is not recorded whose cells these are; they may come from a transplant donor.

For the CDR3, the DNA is TGCAGTGCTAGAGATCGAAACAGCTATGGCTACACCTTC. Translated: CSARDRNSYGYTF. The chain has TRBV20-1 and TRBJ1-2; D is ambiguous. With 0 bases removed from V and 4 bases from J, the gap between germline ends came to 9 bases. This CDR3 spans 13 amino acids. CDR1 is DFQATT and CDR2 is SNEGSKA in the germline V gene (reference sequence).